This entry lists 14 T cell receptor beta chains sequenced from one sample in a study of PD-L1 blockade in urothelial cancer. Generated by immunoSEQ multiplex PCR, the TCRdb table keeps only in-frame clones and is missing some. The repertoire has about 87,000 clones, less than 90% of them found once; the top ten carry roughly 2%. Regarding time point: pretreatment peripheral blood. The sequenced sample was PBMCs, obtained around atezolizumab (anti-PD-L1) treatment. The receptors derive from a man aged 55 to 70 with urothelial cancer.

The chain joins TRBV7-9 to TRBJ1-4; TRBD1 agrees at 11 bases. The V and J ends lost 5 bases and 7 bases, in that order; junction bases with no gene match: 6. Per germline, CDR1 SEHNR and CDR2 FQNEAQ (reference sequence). The CDR3 has 15 residues. In nucleotides, the CDR3 is TGTGCCAGCAGCCTGTGGACAGGGGGCATTGAAAAACTGTTTTTT. It encodes CASSLWTGGIEKLFF.

This clone was detected only once. The V gene is TRBV6-6, the J gene TRBJ1-2; TRBD1 aligns across 8 bases. Per germline, CDR1 MNHNY and CDR2 SVGAGI (reference sequence). V lost 4 bases and J lost 5; bases outside the gene matches: 3. This CDR3 is built from 13 residues. CDR3 in DNA: TGTGCCAGCAGTTTGACAGGGGATTATGGCTACACCTTC. Translating it yields CASSLTGDYGYTF.

The CDR3, as DNA: TGCGCCAGCAGCCAAATTGGACAGGGGCCGTACAATGGCTACACCTTC. Protein sequence: CASSQIGQGPYNGYTF. The chain links TRBV4-1 to TRBJ1-2, with 9 bases identical to TRBD1. V shed 2 bases and J 6 bases; nucleotides not matched to a gene: 10. The CDR3 consists of 16 residues. Germline V gene sequence: CDR1 MGHRA, CDR2 YSYEKL.

The rearrangement uses TRBV9 and TRBJ1-4; the D is unclear. Germline CDR1 SGDLS, CDR2 YYNGEE. Trimming shortened V by 6 bases and J by 1 base, and 13 bases separated the two germline ends. This CDR3 has 15 amino acids. The CDR3 coding sequence is TGTGCCAGCACCCCCAGCCCTAGAACTAATGAAAAACTGTTTTTT. As protein: CASTPSPRTNEKLFF.

The chain combines TRBV6-6 with TRBJ1-2; unclear D gene. V was pared by 2 bases and J by 4 bases, with 11 bases between. Germline-derived CDR1 and CDR2 are MNHNY and SVGAGI (reference sequence). There are 14 residues in the CDR3. The CDR3 DNA reads TGTGCCAGCAGTTACAGGGAGGCCGGCTATGGCTACACCTTC. It encodes CASSYREAGYGYTF.

The count of this clone is one. This chain links TRBV6-5 with TRBJ2-7; the D gene is possibly TRBD1 (6 bases). This CDR3 has 11 amino acids. Germline V gene lookup returns CDR1 MNHEY and CDR2 SVGAGI. Trimming took 6 bases from V and 5 from J, leaving 8 bases between them. Here the CDR3 reads CASSRGDEQYF. Written as DNA, the CDR3 is TGTGCCAGCAGCAGGGGAGACGAGCAGTACTTC.

The chain carries TRBV5-1 and TRBJ2-4; tentatively, D is TRBD2 (5 bases). The germline CDR1 and CDR2 sequences are SGHRS and YFSETQ. The V and J ends lost 0 bases and 1 base respectively, with 14 bases between them. There are 17 residues in the CDR3. CDR3 in DNA: TGCGCCAGCAGCTTGGATCCGGGAAGATCTGCCAAAAACATTCAGTACTTC. The encoded protein is CASSLDPGRSAKNIQYF.

This clone turned up a few times. The genes are TRBV18 and TRBJ2-7; 7 positions agree with TRBD2. The J segment lost 0 bases and the V segment lost 3 bases, leaving 8 bases of the junction unmatched. The CDR3 loop spans 16 amino acids. CDR1 and CDR2 (germline): KGHSH, LQKENI. The CDR3 is CASSPDWLAASYEQYF. CDR3 in DNA: TGTGCCAGCTCACCCGACTGGCTAGCGGCCTCCTACGAGCAGTACTTC.

The chain is built from TRBV11-2 and TRBJ2-1; 15 nucleotides line up with TRBD2. Germline CDR1 and CDR2: SGHAT and FQNNGV. The CDR3 is made up of 15 amino acids. The J segment lost 6 bases and the V segment lost 6 bases, leaving 3 bases of the junction unmatched. The CDR3 loop reads CASSPGLAGGNEQFF. Written as DNA, the CDR3 is TGTGCCAGCAGTCCGGGACTAGCGGGGGGCAATGAGCAGTTCTTC.

The chain combines TRBV19 with TRBJ1-6; perhaps TRBD1 as D (6 bases). Germline CDR1 and CDR2: LNHDA and SQIVND (reference sequence). Trimming removed 1 base at V and 6 bases at J, with 7 bases between. The length of the CDR3 is 14 residues. The DNA of the CDR3 is TGTGCCAGTAGTATAGGGACAGTTAATTCACCCCTCCACTTT. It codes for CASSIGTVNSPLHF.

This clone appeared once. The chain uses TRBV27 and TRBJ2-5, with D unclear. This CDR3 spans 12 amino acids. Trimming removed 6 bases at V and 6 bases at J, with 11 bases between. Germline CDR1 and CDR2: MNHEY and SMNVEV (reference sequence). CDR3 amino acids: CASSSRGQTQYF. CDR3 sequence (DNA): TGTGCCAGCAGCTCCCGCGGTCAGACCCAGTACTTC.

The CDR3 reads CASSKGATGKETQYF. The CDR3 nucleotides read TGTGCCAGCAGCAAAGGAGCGACAGGGAAAGAGACCCAGTACTTC. The chain has TRBV21-1 and TRBJ2-5; the DNA was not used to check the table's D call, TRBD1. TRBV21-1 is annotated as a pseudogene. The CDR3 sequence is 15 residues long.

The chain has TRBV11-2 and TRBJ2-3; 8 bases are a match to TRBD2. V dropped 0 bases and J dropped 5; count of bases not matched to a gene: 4. From germline, CDR1 is SGHAT and CDR2 FQNNGV. This CDR3 is 15 amino acids long. The CDR3 reads CASSLDGLAGDTQYF. As DNA, the CDR3 is TGTGCCAGCAGCTTAGACGGACTAGCCGGAGATACGCAGTATTTT.

On this clone itself: One junction end disagrees with the germline gene, perhaps due to a read error. J is TRBJ2-7 and V is TRBV2; 11 bases are a match to TRBD2. CDR1 and CDR2 (germline): SNHLY, FYNNEI. This CDR3 is 15 amino acids long. The CDR3 here is CASREGLAGRDEQYF. Written as DNA, the CDR3 is TGTGCCAGCAGGGAAGGACTAGCGGGCAGGGACGAGCAGTACTTC.